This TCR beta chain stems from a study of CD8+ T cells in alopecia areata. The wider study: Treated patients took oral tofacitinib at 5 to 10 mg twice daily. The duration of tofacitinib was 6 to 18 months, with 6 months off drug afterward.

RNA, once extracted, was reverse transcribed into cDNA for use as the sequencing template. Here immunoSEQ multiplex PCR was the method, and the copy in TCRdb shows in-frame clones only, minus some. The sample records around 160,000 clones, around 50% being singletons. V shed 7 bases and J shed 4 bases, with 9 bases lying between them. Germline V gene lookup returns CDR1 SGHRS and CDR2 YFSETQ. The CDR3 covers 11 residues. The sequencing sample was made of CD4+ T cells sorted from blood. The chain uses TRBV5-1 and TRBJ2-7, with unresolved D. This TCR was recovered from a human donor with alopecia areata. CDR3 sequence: CASRAAYEQYF. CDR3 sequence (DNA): TGCGCCAGCCGAGCCGCGTACGAGCAGTACTTC.